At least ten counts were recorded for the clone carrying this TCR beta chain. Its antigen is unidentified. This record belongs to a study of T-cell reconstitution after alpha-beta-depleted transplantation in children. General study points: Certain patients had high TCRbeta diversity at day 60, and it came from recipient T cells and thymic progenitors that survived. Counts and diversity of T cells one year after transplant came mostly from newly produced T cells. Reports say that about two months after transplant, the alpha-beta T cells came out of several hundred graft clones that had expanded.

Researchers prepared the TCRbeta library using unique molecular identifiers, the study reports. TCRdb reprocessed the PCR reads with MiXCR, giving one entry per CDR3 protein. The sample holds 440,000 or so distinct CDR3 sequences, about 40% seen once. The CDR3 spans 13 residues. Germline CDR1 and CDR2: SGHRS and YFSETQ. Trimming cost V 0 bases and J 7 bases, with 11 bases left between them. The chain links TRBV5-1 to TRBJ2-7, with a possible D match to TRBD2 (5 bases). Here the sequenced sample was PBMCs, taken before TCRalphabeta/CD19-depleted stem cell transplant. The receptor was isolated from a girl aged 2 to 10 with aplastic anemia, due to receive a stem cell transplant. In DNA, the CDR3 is TGCGCCAGCAGCTTGGCCTCGGGGAGAGAGCAGTACTTC. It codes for CASSLASGREQYF. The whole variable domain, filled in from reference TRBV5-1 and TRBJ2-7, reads KAGVTQTPRYLIKTRGQQVTLSCSPISGHRSVSWYQQTPGQGLQFLFEYFSETQRNKGNFPGRFSGRQFSNSRSEMNVSTLELGDSALYLCASSLASGREQYFGPGTRLTVT.